The 11 T cell receptor beta chains below were found in one sample sequenced in a study of control samples from healthy donors and cancer patients. Generated by immunoSEQ multiplex PCR, the TCRdb table keeps only in-frame clones and is missing some. The sample lists roughly 21,000 clones; around 80% were seen once. Sequencing used PBMCs. These receptor sequences come from a man aged 60 to 75 with colorectal cancer.

The CDR3 sequence: CASRDLLAGGNEQFF. CDR3 DNA: TGTGCCAGCCGCGATTTGCTAGCGGGAGGCAATGAGCAGTTCTTC. The chain carries TRBV27 and TRBJ2-1, with 11 bases fitting TRBD2. CDR1 MNHEY and CDR2 SMNVEV come from the germline V gene (reference sequence). The V and J ends lost 8 bases and 6 bases, in that order; junction bases with no gene match: 9. CDR3 size: 15 residues.

Only one count was recorded for this clone. The DNA for the CDR3 is TGTGCCAGCAGCCTGACGCCAGGGGGCTTAGATAGCAATCAGCCCCAGCATTTT. Protein: CASSLTPGGLDSNQPQHF. The rearrangement links TRBV3-1 (or the pseudogene TRBV3-2) to TRBJ1-5, with 8 positions matching TRBD1. Germline assignment: CDR1 LGHDT and CDR2 YNNKEL (reference sequence). The trim removed 4 bases at V and 0 bases at J, leaving 11 bases unmatched. The CDR3 consists of 18 residues.

The chain employs TRBV6-2 or TRBV6-3 and TRBJ1-4; the D gene is possibly TRBD1 (6 bases). Germline V gene lookup returns CDR1 MNHEY and CDR2 SVGEGT. V lost 4 bases and J lost 0, with 12 bases in between. CDR3 length: 16 amino acids. CDR3 in amino acids: CASSWTGGTTNEKLFF. CDR3 coding DNA: TGTGCCAGCAGTTGGACTGGGGGCACAACTAATGAAAAACTGTTTTTT.

The V gene is TRBV19, the J gene TRBJ1-2, with D possibly being TRBD1 (5 bases). Trimming shortened V by 3 bases and J by 7 bases, and 9 bases separated the two germline ends. Germline V gene lookup returns CDR1 LNHDA and CDR2 SQIVND (reference sequence). This CDR3 has 12 residues. DNA of the CDR3: TGTGCCAGTAGTATTCTAGGGACTGGCTACACCTTC. It encodes CASSILGTGYTF.

V gene TRBV4-3 combines with J gene TRBJ1-2; tentative D call: TRBD1 (5 bases). CDR1 and CDR2 from the germline V gene are LGHNA and YSLEER. Trimming stripped 0 bases from V and 8 bases from J, with 19 bases between. The CDR3 covers 16 residues. CDR3: CASSQDPYGGIGGYTF. In DNA form, the CDR3 reads TGCGCCAGCAGCCAAGACCCGTACGGGGGGATAGGAGGCTACACCTTC.

In nucleotides, the CDR3 is TGTGCCAGCAGCTTGTGGAACTACGAGCAGTACTTC. Its protein is CASSLWNYEQYF. The gene calls are TRBV5-4 and TRBJ2-7, with D hard to call. The V end was cut by 1 base, the J end by 3 bases, with 5 bases between. Germline values: CDR1 SGHNT, CDR2 YYREEE (reference sequence). The CDR3 has 12 amino acids.

This chain connects TRBV3-1 (or the pseudogene TRBV3-2) to TRBJ1-5; 9 nucleotides agree with TRBD1. Looked up from germline, CDR1 is LGHDT and CDR2 is YNNKEL (reference sequence). The ends lost 2 bases at V and 4 bases at J; junction bases unmatched: 3. The CDR3 is made up of 15 amino acids. The CDR3 sequence is CASSQRDRANQPQHF. CDR3 bases: TGTGCCAGCAGCCAAAGGGACAGGGCGAATCAGCCCCAGCATTTT.

This clone came up a few times. The chain employs TRBV7-2 and TRBJ1-1; no definite D call. The length of the CDR3 is 14 residues. Germline loops: CDR1 SGHTA, CDR2 FQGNSA. The germline V and J ends were trimmed by 3 bases and 6 bases, with 14 bases remaining between them. The CDR3 DNA reads TGTGCCAGCAGCTTGGCGTCGGCGAAGGCTGAAGCTTTCTTT. Translating gives CASSLASAKAEAFF. The whole variable domain, filled in from reference TRBV7-2 and TRBJ1-1, reads GAGVSQSPSNKVTEKGKDVELRCDPISGHTALYWYRQSLGQGLEFLIYFQGNSAPDKSGLPSDRFSAERTGGSVSTLTIQRTQQEDSAVYLCASSLASAKAEAFFGQGTRLTVV.

The chain couples TRBV19 to TRBJ1-5; D may be TRBD1 (5 bases). The CDR3 consists of 15 residues. The V end was cut by 3 bases, the J end by 7 bases, with 16 bases between. The germline V gene has CDR1 LNHDA and CDR2 SQIVND (reference sequence). This CDR3 is CASSMGRGGDQPQHF. CDR3 DNA: TGTGCCAGTAGTATGGGAAGGGGTGGAGACCAGCCCCAGCATTTT.

This clone was observed a handful of times. As DNA, the CDR3 is TGTGCCAGTAGTATAGGCGACAGGTCTGGCTACACCTTC. Its protein product is CASSIGDRSGYTF. The chain employs TRBV19 and TRBJ1-2, with D tentatively TRBD1 (6 bases). V dropped 1 base and J dropped 7 bases, with 10 bases sitting between them. Germline V gene lookup returns CDR1 LNHDA and CDR2 SQIVND (reference sequence). The CDR3 extends over 13 amino acids.

V usage is TRBV5-1 and J usage is TRBJ2-5; 8 bases agree with TRBD1. V shed 0 bases and J 4 bases; nucleotides not matched to a gene: 2. The CDR3 extends over 14 amino acids. Germline V gene sequence: CDR1 SGHRS, CDR2 YFSETQ. This CDR3 is CASSLGDRGETQYF. The CDR3 DNA follows: TGCGCCAGCAGCTTGGGCGACAGGGGAGAGACCCAGTACTTC.